These 18 T cell receptor beta chains came from one sample sequenced in a study of Tregs in tolerant kidney transplant recipients. The table came from immunoSEQ multiplex PCR; TCRdb's copy has only in-frame clones and leaves some out. Of around 78,000 clones listed, 75% to 95% are singletons. Source: Tregs from blood, taken before the transplant. The receptor source for this set is a human donor who received a combined kidney and bone marrow transplant.

This clone came up once. The chain couples TRBV25-1 to TRBJ1-1; D is ambiguous. The CDR3 sequence is 14 residues long. In germline, CDR1 is MGHDK, CDR2 SYGVNS. Trimming stripped 7 bases from V and 5 bases from J, with 17 bases between. The CDR3 loop reads CASTDEGRRTEAFF. CDR3 DNA: TGTGCCAGCACTGACGAGGGAAGACGAACTGAAGCTTTCTTT.

This clone occurred once. V and J are TRBV5-1 and TRBJ2-1; TRBD2 matches 7 bases. Germline values: CDR1 SGHRS, CDR2 YFSETQ. This CDR3 is 15 amino acids long. J was trimmed by 4 bases and V by 2 bases; bases with no gene match: 6. The CDR3 coding sequence is TGCGCCAGCAGCTTAGCGGGAATAACGTACAATGAGCAGTTCTTC. It yields the protein CASSLAGITYNEQFF.

V usage is TRBV5-1 and J usage is TRBJ2-3; D gene unclear. CDR3 length: 17 amino acids. Germline loops: CDR1 SGHRS, CDR2 YFSETQ. The germline V and J ends were trimmed by 0 bases and 2 bases, with 16 bases remaining between them. CDR3 nucleotides: TGCGCCAGCAGCTTGGGGGGTACCTCACCCAACACAGATACGCAGTATTTT. Its protein is CASSLGGTSPNTDTQYF. Based on the CDR3 plus reference TRBV5-1 and TRBJ2-3, the full variable domain is KAGVTQTPRYLIKTRGQQVTLSCSPISGHRSVSWYQQTPGQGLQFLFEYFSETQRNKGNFPGRFSGRQFSNSRSEMNVSTLELGDSALYLCASSLGGTSPNTDTQYFGPGTRLTVL.

The chain combines TRBV4-3 with TRBJ2-2; 7 bases agree with TRBD1. Trimming took 4 bases from V and 5 from J; bases not matched to a gene: 10. Germline V gene sequence: CDR1 LGHNA, CDR2 YSLEER. The CDR3 contains 16 residues. The CDR3 DNA follows: TGCGCCAGCAGCCGGGGGATAGGGGGCGCAACCGGGGAGCTGTTTTTT. Translated, it gives CASSRGIGGATGELFF.

This sequence joins TRBV18 and TRBJ2-3; the match to TRBD2 covers 11 bases. V shed 2 bases and J 2 bases; nucleotides not matched to a gene: 6. There are 17 residues in the CDR3. Germline loops: CDR1 KGHSH, CDR2 LQKENI. The CDR3 spells CASSPFGLAGNTDTQYF. DNA of the CDR3: TGTGCCAGCTCACCATTCGGACTAGCGGGTAACACAGATACGCAGTATTTT.

This clone was recorded once. The chain links TRBV19 to TRBJ2-2; 11 bases are a match to TRBD2. CDR3 length: 20 residues. Germline lookup yields CDR1 LNHDA and CDR2 SQIVND (reference sequence). Trimming at V came to 3 bases and at J to 6 bases, leaving 18 bases not matched to a gene. The CDR3 nucleotides read TGTGCCAGTAGTATGGACACAGGGTTAGCGGGAGGGCGGACCCCCGGGGAGCTGTTTTTT. Encoded protein: CASSMDTGLAGGRTPGELFF.

This chain joins TRBV2 and TRBJ2-2, with D hard to call. Germline values: CDR1 SNHLY, CDR2 FYNNEI. Trimming cost V 2 bases and J 4 bases, with 5 bases left between them. This CDR3 comprises 13 residues. DNA of the CDR3: TGTGCCAGCAGTGAATTTAGCACCGGGGAGCTGTTTTTT. Translation: CASSEFSTGELFF.

The gene calls are TRBV5-6 and TRBJ1-4; tentatively, D is TRBD1 (5 bases). There are 16 residues in the CDR3. V lost 3 bases and J 0 bases, leaving 12 bases between the germline ends. Germline lookup yields CDR1 SGHDT and CDR2 YYEEEE. CDR3 sequence reads: CASSWRGVPTNEKLFF. The DNA for the CDR3 is TGTGCCAGCAGCTGGAGAGGGGTCCCAACTAATGAAAAACTGTTTTTT.

This chain links TRBV30 with TRBJ2-2; 8 bases map to TRBD1. Germline CDR1 is GTSNPN and CDR2 is SVGIG (reference sequence). The trim removed 3 bases at V and 6 bases at J, leaving 3 bases unmatched. This CDR3 contains 13 residues. The CDR3: CAWRDRVPGELFF. DNA of the CDR3: TGTGCCTGGAGGGACAGGGTCCCCGGGGAGCTGTTTTTT.

This clone was counted between two and nine times. This chain links TRBV19 with TRBJ1-1; tentatively, D is TRBD1 (5 bases). This CDR3 comprises 14 residues. Trimming left V 3 bases short and J 2 bases short, with 10 bases between. Germline loops: CDR1 LNHDA, CDR2 SQIVND (reference sequence). The DNA for the CDR3 is TGTGCCAGTAGTATCAGGGTGCGAAACACTGAAGCTTTCTTT. This gives the protein CASSIRVRNTEAFF.

J is TRBJ2-1 and V is TRBV19; D remains ambiguous. Germline lookup yields CDR1 LNHDA and CDR2 SQIVND (reference sequence). With 3 bases removed from V and 4 bases from J, the gap between germline ends came to 10 bases. CDR3 length equals 14 residues. The chain's CDR3 is CASSIDHNYNEQFF. DNA of the CDR3: TGTGCCAGTAGTATTGACCATAATTACAATGAGCAGTTCTTC.

The chain uses TRBV10-3 and TRBJ1-1; 9 nucleotides agree with TRBD1. V shed 6 bases and J 4 bases; nucleotides not matched to a gene: 6. This CDR3 region has 14 residues. The germline V gene has CDR1 ENHRY and CDR2 SYGVKD. CDR3 loop: CAISGQGPVTEAFF. In DNA form, the CDR3 reads TGTGCCATCAGCGGACAGGGGCCGGTCACTGAAGCTTTCTTT.

This chain uses TRBV28 with TRBJ2-2, with a tentative D call TRBD1 (5 bases). CDR1 is MDHEN, CDR2 SYDVKM, per germline. CDR3 length equals 15 residues. With 3 bases removed from V and 4 bases from J, the gap between germline ends came to 12 bases. CDR3 in DNA: TGTGCCAGCAGTTTCATGATACAGGTCACCGGGGAGCTGTTTTTT. This sequence encodes CASSFMIQVTGELFF.

The rearrangement joins TRBV5-4 to TRBJ2-1; 10 nucleotides match TRBD2. V shed 1 base and J 2 bases; nucleotides not matched to a gene: 3. This CDR3 spans 16 amino acids. Germline V CDR1 and CDR2: SGHNT, YYREEE (reference sequence). The CDR3: CASSLKAGGTYNEQFF. In nucleotides, the CDR3 is TGTGCCAGCAGCTTGAAAGCGGGAGGGACCTACAATGAGCAGTTCTTC.

This chain connects TRBV7-9 to TRBJ1-1; 7 nucleotides line up with TRBD1. The CDR3 has 13 residues. J was trimmed by 5 bases and V by 1 base; bases with no gene match: 1. Per the germline V gene, CDR1 is SEHNR and CDR2 is FQNEAQ (reference sequence). CDR3 in DNA: TGTGCCAGCAGCTTAGAGGGGGCGACTGAAGCTTTCTTT. Amino acids: CASSLEGATEAFF.

J is TRBJ1-3 and V is TRBV4-2; no clear D gene. The germline CDR1 and CDR2 sequences are LGHNA and YNFKEQ. V was pared by 0 bases and J by 0 bases, with 6 bases between. The CDR3 is made up of 15 amino acids. For the CDR3, the DNA is TGTGCCAGCAGCCAAGAAGGAGGCTCTGGAAACACCATATATTTT. This translates into CASSQEGGSGNTIYF.

The count of this clone is one. This sequence joins TRBV18 and TRBJ2-7; 7 bases map to TRBD1. V shed 3 bases and J 6 bases; nucleotides not matched to a gene: 2. This CDR3 spans 12 amino acids. The germline V gene encodes CDR1 KGHSH and CDR2 LQKENI. The CDR3 region has the DNA TGTGCCAGCTCACCTACAGGGGTCGAGCAGTACTTC. It yields the protein CASSPTGVEQYF.

The V and J genes are TRBV15 and TRBJ2-1, with TRBD1 matching over 8 bases. J lost 6 bases, V lost 2 bases, and 3 bases had no gene match. CDR1 LNHNV and CDR2 YYDKDF come from the germline V gene (reference sequence). The CDR3 runs to 14 residues. The CDR3 reads CATSRLQGGNEQFF. DNA of the CDR3: TGTGCCACCAGCAGATTACAGGGGGGCAATGAGCAGTTCTTC. Based on the CDR3 plus reference TRBV15 and TRBJ2-1, the full variable domain is DAMVIQNPRYQVTQFGKPVTLSCSQTLNHNVMYWYQQKSSQAPKLLFHYYDKDFNNEADTPDNFQSRRPNTSFCFLDIRSPGLGDTAMYLCATSRLQGGNEQFFGPGTRLTVL.